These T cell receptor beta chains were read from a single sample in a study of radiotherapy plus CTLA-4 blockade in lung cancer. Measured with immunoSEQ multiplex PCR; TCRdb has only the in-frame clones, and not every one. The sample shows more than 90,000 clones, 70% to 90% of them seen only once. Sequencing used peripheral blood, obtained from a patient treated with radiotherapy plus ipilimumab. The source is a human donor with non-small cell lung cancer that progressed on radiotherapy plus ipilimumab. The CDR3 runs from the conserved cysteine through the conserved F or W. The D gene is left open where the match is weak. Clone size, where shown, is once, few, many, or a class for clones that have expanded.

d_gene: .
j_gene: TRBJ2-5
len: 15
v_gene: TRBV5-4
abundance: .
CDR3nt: TGTGCCAGCAGCTTGGTTGGGCGGGATCAAGAGACCCAGTACTTC
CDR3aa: CASSLVGRDQETQYF

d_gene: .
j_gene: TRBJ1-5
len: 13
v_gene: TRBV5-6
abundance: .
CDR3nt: TGTGCCAGCAGCTTTACCCGCCAGGAGCCCCAGCATTTT
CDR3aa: CASSFTRQEPQHF

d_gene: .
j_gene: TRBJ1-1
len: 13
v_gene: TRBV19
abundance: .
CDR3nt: TGTGCCAGTAGTATAGATATGGAGTGGGAAGCTTTCTTT
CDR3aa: CASSIDMEWEAFF

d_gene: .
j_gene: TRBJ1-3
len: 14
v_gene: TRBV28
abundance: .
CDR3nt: TGTGCCAGCAGTTCAGGTTTCTCTGGAAACACCATATATTTT
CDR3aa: CASSSGFSGNTIYF

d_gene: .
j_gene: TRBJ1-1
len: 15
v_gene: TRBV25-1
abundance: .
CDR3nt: TGTGCCAGCAGTGGGCCCCGGGTGGGGAACACTGAAGCTTTCTTT
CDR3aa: CASSGPRVGNTEAFF

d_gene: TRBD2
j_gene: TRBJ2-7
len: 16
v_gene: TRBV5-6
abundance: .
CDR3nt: TGTGCCAGCAGCCGCCGCTCGGGGCGCGGGGGCTACGAGCAGTACTTC
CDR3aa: CASSRRSGRGGYEQYF

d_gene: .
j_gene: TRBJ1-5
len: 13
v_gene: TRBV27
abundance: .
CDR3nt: TGTGCCAGCAGTTTAGTCCCTGGGCAGCCCCAGCATTTT
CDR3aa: CASSLVPGQPQHF

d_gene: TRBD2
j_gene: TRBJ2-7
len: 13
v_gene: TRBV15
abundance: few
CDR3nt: TGTGCCACCAGTCTAGGCGGGAGATACGAGCAGTACTTC
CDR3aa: CATSLGGRYEQYF

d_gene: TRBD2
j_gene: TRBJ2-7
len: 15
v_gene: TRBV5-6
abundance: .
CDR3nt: TGTGCCAGCAGCTTGTTGGGGGGGAACACCTACGAGCAGTACTTC
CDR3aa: CASSLLGGNTYEQYF

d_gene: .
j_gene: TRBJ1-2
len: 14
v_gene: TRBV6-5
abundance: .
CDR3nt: TGTGCCAGCAAAGACAGCTCCCCCCGGGGGGGCTACACCTTC
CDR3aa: CASKDSSPRGGYTF

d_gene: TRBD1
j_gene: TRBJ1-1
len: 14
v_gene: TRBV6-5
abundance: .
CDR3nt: TGTGCCAGCAGGGGGACAGCCAGGAACACTGAAGCTTTCTTT
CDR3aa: CASRGTARNTEAFF

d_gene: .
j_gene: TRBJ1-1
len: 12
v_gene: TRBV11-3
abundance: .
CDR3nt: TGTGCCAGCGGACCTGGATACACTGAAGCTTTCTTT
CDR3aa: CASGPGYTEAFF

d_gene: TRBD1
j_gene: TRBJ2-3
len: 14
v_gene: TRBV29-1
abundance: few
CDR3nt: TGCAGCGTTCCTTCCAGGGGGTTCACAGATACGCAGTATTTT
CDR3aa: CSVPSRGFTDTQYF

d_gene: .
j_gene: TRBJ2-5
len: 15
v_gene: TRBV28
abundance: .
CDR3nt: TGTGCCAGCAGTTTGGCCACACAGGGCCAAGAGACCCAGTACTTC
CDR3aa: CASSLATQGQETQYF

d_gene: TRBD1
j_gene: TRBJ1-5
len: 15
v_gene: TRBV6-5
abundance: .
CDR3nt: TGTGCCAGCAGAGCCGACAGGGGCCGAGATCAGCCCCAGCATTTT
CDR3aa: CASRADRGRDQPQHF

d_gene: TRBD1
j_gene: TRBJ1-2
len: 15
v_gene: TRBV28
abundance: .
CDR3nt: TGTGCCAGCAGTTCCTGGACAGGGGGCCACTATGGCTACACCTTC
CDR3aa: CASSSWTGGHYGYTF

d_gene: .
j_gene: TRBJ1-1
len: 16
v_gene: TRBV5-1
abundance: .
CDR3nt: TGCGCCAGCAGCTTGGCCGGGGGGCAGATGAACACTGAAGCTTTCTTT
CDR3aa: CASSLAGGQMNTEAFF

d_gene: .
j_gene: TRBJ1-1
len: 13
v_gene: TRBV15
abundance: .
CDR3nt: TGTGCCACCAGCAGAGATCAAAAGCTGGAAGCTTTCTTT
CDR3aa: CATSRDQKLEAFF

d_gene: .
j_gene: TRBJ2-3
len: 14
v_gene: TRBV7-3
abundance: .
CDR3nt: TGTGCCAGCAGCCCAACGGGTGGCACAGATACGCAGTATTTT
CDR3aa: CASSPTGGTDTQYF

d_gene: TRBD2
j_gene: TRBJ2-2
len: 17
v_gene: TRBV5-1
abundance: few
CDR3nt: TGCGCCAGCAGCCCTAGCGGGAGTCTCACGAACACCGGGGAGCTGTTTTTT
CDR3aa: CASSPSGSLTNTGELFF

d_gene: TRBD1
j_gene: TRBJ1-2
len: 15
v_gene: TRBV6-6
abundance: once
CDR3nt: TGTGCCAGCAGTCCTTTTACCACGGGGACAGTTGGCTACACCTTC
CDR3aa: CASSPFTTGTVGYTF

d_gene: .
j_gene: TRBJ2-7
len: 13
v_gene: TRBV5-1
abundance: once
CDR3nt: TGCGCCAGCAGCTTGGGATCTTCCTACGAGCAGTACTTC
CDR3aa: CASSLGSSYEQYF

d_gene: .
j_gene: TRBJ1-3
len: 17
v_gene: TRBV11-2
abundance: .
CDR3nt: TGTGCCAGCAGCTTAGAACAGATAGGGCTCGCTGGAAACACCATATATTTT
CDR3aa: CASSLEQIGLAGNTIYF

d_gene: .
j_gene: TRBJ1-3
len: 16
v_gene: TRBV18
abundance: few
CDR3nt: TGTGCCAGCTCACCAAGTCTGGAGGGAACTGGAAACACCATATATTTT
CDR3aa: CASSPSLEGTGNTIYF

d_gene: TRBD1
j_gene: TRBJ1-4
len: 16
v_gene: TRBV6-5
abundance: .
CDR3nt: TGTGCCAGCAGTTTGAGGGCGGGACAGCGGGAAGAAAAACTGTTTTTT
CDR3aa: CASSLRAGQREEKLFF